The rows below give T cell receptor beta chains drawn from one sample of a study of cytomegalovirus exposure and HLA in healthy donors. Data came from immunoSEQ multiplex PCR; TCRdb stores just in-frame clones and leaves some out. The sample lists tens of thousands of clones; about 90% were seen once. Sequencing used PBMCs. The receptors come from a woman aged 18-35 years in good health and CMV-seropositive. CDR3s leave out the opening cysteine and the closing phenylalanine or tryptophan. The order of the fields is V gene, CDR3 protein.

V gene: TRBV9; CDR3 protein: ASSEGGLASYNEQF
V gene: TRBV27; CDR3 protein: ASSLSIQSEQY
V gene: TRBV2; CDR3 protein: ASSVWGLGTEAF
V gene: TRBV20-1; CDR3 protein: SGYTGTEAF
V gene: TRBV9; CDR3 protein: ASSVFPDRGFGGYT
V gene: TRBV9; CDR3 protein: ASSPSTGFNTGELF
V gene: TRBV6-5; CDR3 protein: ASSYSILSGIGTYT
V gene: TRBV27; CDR3 protein: ASSPRQGVISDTQY
V gene: TRBV5-6; CDR3 protein: ASSWVNRGTYEQY
V gene: TRBV18; CDR3 protein: ASSPLGTGRNEQF
V gene: TRBV14; CDR3 protein: ASSQDGSYGYT
V gene: TRBV6-1; CDR3 protein: ASSSRGLDQYEQY
V gene: TRBV19; CDR3 protein: ASSIAGTGGDTQY
V gene: TRBV7-9; CDR3 protein: ASSTTGSYEQY
V gene: TRBV14; CDR3 protein: ASSLLTGTGEPQLF
V gene: TRBV7-2; CDR3 protein: ASSLQATNEKLF
V gene: TRBV30; CDR3 protein: AWSVRGRGVEAF
V gene: TRBV2; CDR3 protein: ASSRSLRTYEQY
V gene: TRBV2; CDR3 protein: ASRNYGGVGDTQY
V gene: TRBV19; CDR3 protein: ASSIEIDGDTQY
V gene: TRBV19; CDR3 protein: ASSLVGGDEKLF
V gene: TRBV25-1; CDR3 protein: ASGAAAENTGELF
V gene: TRBV7-2; CDR3 protein: ASSLPRGSFSSGNTIY
V gene: TRBV20-1; CDR3 protein: SASTDTQY
V gene: TRBV6-5; CDR3 protein: ASSSTNRGVGTEAF
V gene: TRBV6-6; CDR3 protein: ASSYGGRGRVAF
V gene: TRBV5-6; CDR3 protein: ASSLVEGLETQY
V gene: TRBV5-5; CDR3 protein: ASRRQGRDTEAF
V gene: TRBV2; CDR3 protein: ASSADLGQEGGAKNIQY
V gene: TRBV9; CDR3 protein: ASSVRTDYNSPLH
V gene: TRBV5-5; CDR3 protein: ASSTGQSAGNTIY
V gene: TRBV10-3; CDR3 protein: AIRPNRGLKYGYT